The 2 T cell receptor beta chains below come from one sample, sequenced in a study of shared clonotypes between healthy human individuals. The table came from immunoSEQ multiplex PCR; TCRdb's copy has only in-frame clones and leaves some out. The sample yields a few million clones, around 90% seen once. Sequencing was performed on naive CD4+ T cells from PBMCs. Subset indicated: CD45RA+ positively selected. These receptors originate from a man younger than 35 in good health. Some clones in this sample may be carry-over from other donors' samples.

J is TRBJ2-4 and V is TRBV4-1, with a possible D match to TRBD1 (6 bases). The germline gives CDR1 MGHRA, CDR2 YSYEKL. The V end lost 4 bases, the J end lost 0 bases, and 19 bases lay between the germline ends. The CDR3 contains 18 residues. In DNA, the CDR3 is TGCGCCAGCAGCCTCGGAGCCCAGGGGCCCATAGCCAAAAACATTCAGTACTTC. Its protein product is CASSLGAQGPIAKNIQYF.

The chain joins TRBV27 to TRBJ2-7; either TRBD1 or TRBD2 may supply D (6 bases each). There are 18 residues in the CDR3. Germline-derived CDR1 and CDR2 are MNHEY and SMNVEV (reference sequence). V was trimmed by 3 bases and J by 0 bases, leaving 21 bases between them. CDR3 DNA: TGTGCCAGCAGTTTTAACTCTCCGGGGGCTCCCTCCTCCTACGAGCAGTACTTC. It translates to CASSFNSPGAPSSYEQYF.